Shown below are 9 T cell receptor beta chains from a single sample sequenced in a study of CD8 T cells in Susac syndrome. RNA in amounts of about 0.5 to 1 ug was reverse transcribed with random hexamers. TCRdb re-called the immunoSEQ multiplex PCR reads with MiXCR, one entry per CDR3 protein. The profile shows some 96,000 distinct CDR3 sequences, 95% of them singletons. The material sequenced was CD8+ T cells from PBMCs. All receptors derive from a human donor with Susac syndrome.

The rearrangement links TRBV11-2 to TRBJ1-6; no clear D. Germline V gene data show CDR1 as SGHAT and CDR2 as FQNNGV. V lost 2 bases, J lost 10 bases, and 6 bases lay in between. This CDR3 spans 12 amino acids. This chain's CDR3 is CASSLMGSPLHF. The CDR3 DNA reads as TGTGCCAGCAGCTTAATGGGGTCACCCCTCCACTTT.

The rearrangement uses TRBV7-9 and TRBJ2-7, with TRBD2 matching 12 bases. The V gene end was trimmed by 5 bases and the J gene end by 4 bases; junction bases not matched to a gene: 12. The CDR3 has 17 residues. Germline V CDR1 and CDR2: SEHNR, FQNEAQ (reference sequence). The CDR3 DNA reads as TGTGCCAGCAGCGCCAACCCCTCTAGCGGGAGGGCTTACGAGCAGTACTTC. It yields the protein CASSANPSSGRAYEQYF. Looking up the rest from reference TRBV7-9 and TRBJ2-7 gives the full variable domain: DTGVSQNPRHKITKRGQNVTFRCDPISEHNRLYWYRQTLGQGPEFLTYFQNEAQLEKSRLLSDRFSAERPKGSFSTLEIQRTEQGDSAMYLCASSANPSSGRAYEQYFGPGTRLTVT.

The chain couples TRBV4-2 to TRBJ2-7; the match to TRBD1 covers 7 bases. The germline CDR1 and CDR2 sequences are LGHNA and YNFKEQ. The CDR3 extends over 13 amino acids. Losses at the gene ends were 5 bases for V and 5 bases for J; bases not matched to a gene: 6. The CDR3 coding sequence is TGTGCCAGCAGCGGAGGCGACAGGGACGAGCAGTACTTC. Residues: CASSGGDRDEQYF.

This chain uses TRBV15 with TRBJ1-3; the match to TRBD1 covers 9 bases. Germline values: CDR1 LNHNV, CDR2 YYDKDF (reference sequence). Germline trimming cut 0 bases from V and 4 bases from J; bases unmatched to any gene: 13. The CDR3 extends over 19 amino acids. The CDR3 loop is CATSREGTLGTGPGNTIYF. The DNA for the CDR3 is TGTGCCACCAGCAGAGAAGGGACTCTCGGGACAGGGCCAGGAAACACCATATATTTT.

The rearrangement uses TRBV12-3 or TRBV12-4 and TRBJ2-3; no definite D call. The length of the CDR3 is 14 residues. V lost 1 base, J lost 2 bases, and 7 bases lay in between. The CDR3 sequence is CASSLGRITDTQYF. The CDR3 region has the DNA TGTGCCAGCAGTTTAGGGAGAATCACAGATACGCAGTATTTT.

This CDR3 is CSARDQGIQETQYF. The CDR3 DNA is TGCAGTGCTAGAGACCAGGGCATTCAGGAGACCCAGTACTTC. This chain links TRBV20-1 with TRBJ2-5, with D possibly TRBD1 on 5 matching bases. CDR3 length equals 14 residues. V lost 0 bases and J 5 bases, leaving 13 bases between the germline ends. Germline CDR1 and CDR2: DFQATT and SNEGSKA (reference sequence).

This chain uses TRBV20-1 with TRBJ1-5; weak D call: TRBD1 (5 bases). CDR3 length: 13 residues. The V gene lost 5 bases and the J gene lost 3 bases, with 11 bases spanning the gap. CDR1 and CDR2 from the germline V gene are DFQATT and SNEGSKA (reference sequence). As DNA, the CDR3 is TGCAGTGCTCGTGGGGACCCCAATCAGCCCCAGCATTTT. The encoded protein is CSARGDPNQPQHF.

In this sample, this clonotype turned up once. V gene TRBV9 combines with J gene TRBJ2-7; 10 bases are a match to TRBD1. With V trimmed by 2 bases and J by 3 bases, 5 bases remained unmatched. The germline V gene encodes CDR1 SGDLS and CDR2 YYNGEE. This CDR3 region has 15 residues. Written as DNA, the CDR3 is TGTGCCAGCAGCGTTACCGGGACAGGGGTCTACGAGCAGTACTTC. Translating it yields CASSVTGTGVYEQYF.

Here the CDR3 reads CASSFTETQYF. The CDR3 DNA reads TGTGCCAGCAGCTTTACAGAGACCCAGTACTTC. The chain combines TRBV3-1 with TRBJ2-5; D is ambiguous. Trimming stripped 5 bases from V and 4 bases from J, with 5 bases between. The CDR3 length is 11 residues. Germline assignment: CDR1 LGHDT and CDR2 YNNKEL (reference sequence).